Below are 4 T cell receptor beta chains sequenced from a single sample in a study of CD4 T cells in relation to SARS-CoV-2 and coronaviruses. Their antigens are not known. Before the COVID-19 pandemic, during about 2011-2019, CD4+ T cells were taken from unexposed donors. The cells were cultured for about ten days before CD4+ T cells were isolated. Profiled with immunoSEQ multiplex PCR; TCRdb holds only in-frame clones, not every one. The table lists some 21,000 clones, about three quarters of them singletons. Sequencing input: CD4+ T cells from PBMCs, cultured in vitro. The receptors originated from a human donor in good health.

This clone showed up just a few times. J is TRBJ1-3 and V is TRBV4-1; D may be TRBD1 (6 bases). V was clipped by 4 bases and J by 5 bases, with 18 bases between them. CDR1 MGHRA and CDR2 YSYEKL come from the germline V gene. The CDR3 contains 16 residues. CDR3 bases: TGCGCCAGCAGCCCCTGGGGGGCCGGGGTTCGAAACACCATATATTTT. It codes for CASSPWGAGVRNTIYF.

V is TRBV2 and J is TRBJ2-3; 9 bases align to TRBD2. V dropped 8 bases and J dropped 5; count of bases not matched to a gene: 11. The CDR3 covers 15 residues. Germline loops: CDR1 SNHLY, CDR2 FYNNEI. CDR3 protein: CASPRSSGRRDTQYF. CDR3 coding DNA: TGTGCCAGCCCCAGAAGTAGCGGGAGAAGAGATACGCAGTATTTT.

The chain's CDR3 is CASSQGRYSRVDTEAFF. CDR3 DNA: TGCGCCAGCAGCCAAGGGCGGTACAGTAGGGTGGACACTGAAGCTTTCTTT. The chain has TRBV4-3 and TRBJ1-1; D is undetermined. The CDR3 length is 17 residues. Germline V gives CDR1 LGHNA, CDR2 YSLEER. The V and J ends lost 1 base and 3 bases respectively, with 18 bases between them.

The chain is built from TRBV9 and TRBJ1-2; TRBD1 agrees at 10 bases. The CDR3 consists of 13 residues. CDR1 SGDLS and CDR2 YYNGEE come from the germline V gene. Trimming removed 5 bases from V and 8 bases from J; junction bases left unmatched: 6. CDR3 amino acids: CASRTGGPGGYTF. CDR3 DNA: TGTGCCAGCAGGACAGGGGGCCCGGGCGGCTACACCTTC.